These T cell receptor beta chains were read from a single sample in a study of T-cell reconstitution after alpha-beta-depleted transplantation in children. A single record per CDR3 protein comes from TCRdb applying MiXCR to the PCR reads. Of nearly 550,000 distinct CDR3 sequences in the sample, around 16% were seen once. Source: PBMCs from the stem cell graft donor, taken from the stem cell graft. All receptors come from a human donor who donated a stem cell graft to a child with acute lymphoblastic leukemia. Both conserved end residues are part of each CDR3. The D gene is left open where the match is weak. Where a row states a size, it is once, few, many or the class of an expanded clone; other rows omit it.

v_call	d_call	clone_size	j_call	cdr3_aa	cdr3_nt
TRBV14	NA	few	TRBJ2-2	CASSHPVHGVNTGELFF	TGTGCCAGCAGCCACCCGGTACACGGGGTGAACACCGGGGAGCTGTTTTTT
TRBV24-1	NA	NA	TRBJ2-2	CATSDPGDTTAGELFF	TGTGCCACCAGTGATCCAGGGGACACTACGGCCGGGGAGCTGTTTTTT
TRBV5-5	TRBD1	few	TRBJ1-2	CASSLTPGQNYGYTF	TGTGCCAGCAGCTTAACTCCGGGACAGAACTATGGCTACACCTTC
TRBV9	TRBD2	NA	TRBJ2-7	CASSETGTSGYEQYF	TGTGCCAGCAGTGAGACCGGGACTAGCGGTTACGAGCAGTACTTC
TRBV12-3/TRBV12-4	NA	many	TRBJ2-2	CASSLGTELFF	TGTGCCAGCAGTTTGGGGACAGAGCTGTTTTTT
TRBV10-3	NA	few	TRBJ2-3	CAISGGAADTQYF	TGTGCCATCAGTGGAGGAGCGGCAGATACGCAGTATTTT
TRBV18	TRBD1	NA	TRBJ1-1	CASSPDRGENTEAFF	TGTGCCAGCTCACCGGACAGGGGCGAGAACACTGAAGCTTTCTTT
TRBV2	NA	NA	TRBJ2-3	CASQGQSTDTQYF	TGTGCCAGCCAAGGACAGTCCACAGATACGCAGTATTTT
TRBV20-1	NA	NA	TRBJ2-3	CSAPSLWGTDTQYF	TGCAGTGCTCCTAGCTTGTGGGGCACAGATACGCAGTATTTT
TRBV5-8	TRBD2	NA	TRBJ2-1	CASSWGDGRASYNEQFF	TGTGCCAGCAGCTGGGGGGACGGGAGGGCCTCCTACAATGAGCAGTTCTTC
TRBV5-1	NA	few	TRBJ2-1	CATRGGGSEYNEQFF	TGCGCCACCAGAGGGGGCGGGAGCGAGTACAATGAGCAGTTCTTC
TRBV6-5	NA	NA	TRBJ2-6	CASNFGGPGANVLTF	TGTGCCAGCAATTTCGGAGGCCCTGGGGCCAACGTCCTGACTTTC
TRBV12-3/TRBV12-4	TRBD1	few	TRBJ1-1	CASSLDRGKSTEAFF	TGTGCCAGCAGTTTAGACAGGGGAAAGAGTACTGAAGCTTTCTTT
TRBV12-3/TRBV12-4	TRBD1	NA	TRBJ1-2	CASSLNHRGGGYTF	TGTGCCAGCAGCCTGAATCACAGGGGTGGGGGCTACACCTTC